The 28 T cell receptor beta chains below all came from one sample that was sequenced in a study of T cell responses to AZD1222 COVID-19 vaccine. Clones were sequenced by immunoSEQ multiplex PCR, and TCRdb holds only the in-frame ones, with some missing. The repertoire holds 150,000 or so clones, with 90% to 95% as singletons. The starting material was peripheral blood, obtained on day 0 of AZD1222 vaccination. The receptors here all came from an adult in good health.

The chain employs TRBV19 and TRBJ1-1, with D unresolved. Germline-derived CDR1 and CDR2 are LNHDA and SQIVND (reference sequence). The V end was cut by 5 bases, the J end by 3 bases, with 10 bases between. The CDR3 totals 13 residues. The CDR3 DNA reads TGTGCCAGTAGTGTTCGACTCGACACTGAAGCTTTCTTT. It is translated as CASSVRLDTEAFF.

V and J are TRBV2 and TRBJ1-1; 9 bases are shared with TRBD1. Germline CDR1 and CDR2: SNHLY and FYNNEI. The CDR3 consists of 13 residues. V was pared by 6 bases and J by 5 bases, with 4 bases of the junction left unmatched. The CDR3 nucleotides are TGTGCCAGCAGAATCGACAGGGGGACTGAAGCTTTCTTT. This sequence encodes CASRIDRGTEAFF. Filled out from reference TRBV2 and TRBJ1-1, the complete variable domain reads EPEVTQTPSHQVTQMGQEVILRCVPISNHLYFYWYRQILGQKVEFLVSFYNNEISEKSEIFDDQFSVERPDGSNFTLKIRSTKLEDSAMYFCASRIDRGTEAFFGQGTRLTVV.

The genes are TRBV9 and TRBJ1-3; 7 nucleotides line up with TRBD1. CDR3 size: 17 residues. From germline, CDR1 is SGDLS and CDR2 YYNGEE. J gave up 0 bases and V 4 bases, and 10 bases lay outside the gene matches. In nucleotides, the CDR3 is TGTGCCAGCAGCCCCTCCCAGGGGGGATTCTCTGGAAACACCATATATTTT. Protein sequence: CASSPSQGGFSGNTIYF.

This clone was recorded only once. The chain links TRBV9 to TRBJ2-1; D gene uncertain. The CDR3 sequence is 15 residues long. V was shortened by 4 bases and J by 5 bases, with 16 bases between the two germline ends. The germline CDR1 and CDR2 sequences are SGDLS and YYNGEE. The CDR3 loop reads CASSPRGQMNNEQFF. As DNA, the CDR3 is TGTGCCAGCAGCCCCCGTGGGCAGATGAACAATGAGCAGTTCTTC.

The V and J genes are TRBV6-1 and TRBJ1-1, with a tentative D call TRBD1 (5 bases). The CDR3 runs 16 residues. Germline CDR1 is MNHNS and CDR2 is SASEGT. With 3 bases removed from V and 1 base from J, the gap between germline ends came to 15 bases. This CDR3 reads CASSEGTGTWNTEAFF. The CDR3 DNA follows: TGTGCCAGCAGTGAGGGGACCGGGACCTGGAACACTGAAGCTTTCTTT.

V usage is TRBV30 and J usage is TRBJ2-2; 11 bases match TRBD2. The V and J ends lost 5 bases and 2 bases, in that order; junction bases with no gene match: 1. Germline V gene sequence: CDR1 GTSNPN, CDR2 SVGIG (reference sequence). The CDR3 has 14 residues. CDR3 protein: CAWGTSGNTGELFF. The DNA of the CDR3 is TGTGCCTGGGGGACTAGCGGCAACACCGGGGAGCTGTTTTTT.

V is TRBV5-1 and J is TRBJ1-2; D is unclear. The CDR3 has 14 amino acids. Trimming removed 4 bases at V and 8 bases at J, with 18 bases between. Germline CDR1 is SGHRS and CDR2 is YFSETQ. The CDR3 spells CASSPLRAASGYTF. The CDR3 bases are TGCGCCAGCAGCCCCCTGCGTGCAGCCAGCGGCTACACCTTC. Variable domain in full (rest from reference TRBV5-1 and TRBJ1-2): KAGVTQTPRYLIKTRGQQVTLSCSPISGHRSVSWYQQTPGQGLQFLFEYFSETQRNKGNFPGRFSGRQFSNSRSEMNVSTLELGDSALYLCASSPLRAASGYTFGSGTRLTVV.

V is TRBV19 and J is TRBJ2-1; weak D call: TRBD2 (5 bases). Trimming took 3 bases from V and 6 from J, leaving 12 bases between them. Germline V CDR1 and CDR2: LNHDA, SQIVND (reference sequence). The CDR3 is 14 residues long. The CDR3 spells CASSISGNGNEQFF. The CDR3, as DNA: TGTGCCAGTAGTATTTCCGGGAATGGCAATGAGCAGTTCTTC.

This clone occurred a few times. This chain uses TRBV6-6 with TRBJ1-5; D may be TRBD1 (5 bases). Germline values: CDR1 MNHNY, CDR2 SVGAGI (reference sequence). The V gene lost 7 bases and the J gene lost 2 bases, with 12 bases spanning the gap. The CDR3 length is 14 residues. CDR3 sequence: CASTVAGGNQPQHF. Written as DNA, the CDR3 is TGTGCCAGCACCGTGGCGGGGGGCAATCAGCCCCAGCATTTT.

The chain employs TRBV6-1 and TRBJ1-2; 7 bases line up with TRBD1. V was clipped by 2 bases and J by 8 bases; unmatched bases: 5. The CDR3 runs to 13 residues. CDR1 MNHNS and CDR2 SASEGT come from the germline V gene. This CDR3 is CASSEKGGEGYTF. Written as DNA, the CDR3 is TGTGCCAGCAGTGAAAAAGGGGGCGAGGGCTACACCTTC.

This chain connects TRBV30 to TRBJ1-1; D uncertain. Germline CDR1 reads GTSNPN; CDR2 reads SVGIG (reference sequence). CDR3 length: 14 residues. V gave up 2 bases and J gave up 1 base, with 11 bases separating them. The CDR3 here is CAWSPMGRNTEAFF. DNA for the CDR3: TGTGCCTGGAGTCCGATGGGGAGGAACACTGAAGCTTTCTTT.

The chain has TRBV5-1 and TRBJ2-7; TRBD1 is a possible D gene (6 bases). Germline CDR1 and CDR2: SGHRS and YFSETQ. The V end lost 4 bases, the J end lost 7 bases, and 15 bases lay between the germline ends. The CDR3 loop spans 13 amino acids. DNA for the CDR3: TGCGCCAGCAGCCTGGGACAATTAGGGGAGCAGTACTTC. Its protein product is CASSLGQLGEQYF.

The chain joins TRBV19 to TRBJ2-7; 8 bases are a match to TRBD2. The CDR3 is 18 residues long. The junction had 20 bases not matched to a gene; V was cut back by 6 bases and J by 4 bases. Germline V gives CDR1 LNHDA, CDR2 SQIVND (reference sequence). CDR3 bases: TGTGCCAGTAGGAAATCCCCAACTCCGGGACTAGAAGGGTACGAGCAGTACTTC. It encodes CASRKSPTPGLEGYEQYF.

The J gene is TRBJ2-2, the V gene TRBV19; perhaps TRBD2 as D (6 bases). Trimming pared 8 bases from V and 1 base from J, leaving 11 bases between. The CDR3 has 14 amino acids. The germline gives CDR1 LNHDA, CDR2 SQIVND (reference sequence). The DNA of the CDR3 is TGTGCCAGTGGCGGGGCGTGGAACACCGGGGAGCTGTTTTTT. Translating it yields CASGGAWNTGELFF.

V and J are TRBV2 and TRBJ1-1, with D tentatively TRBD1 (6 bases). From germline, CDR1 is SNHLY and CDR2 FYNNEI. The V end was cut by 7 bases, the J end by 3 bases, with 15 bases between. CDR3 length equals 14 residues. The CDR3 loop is CASNPGGGDTEAFF. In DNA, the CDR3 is TGTGCCAGCAACCCTGGAGGGGGGGACACTGAAGCTTTCTTT.

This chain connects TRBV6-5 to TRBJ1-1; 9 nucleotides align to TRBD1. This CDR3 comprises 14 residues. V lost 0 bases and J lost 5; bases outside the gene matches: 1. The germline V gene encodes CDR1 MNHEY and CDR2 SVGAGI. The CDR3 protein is CASSYSDRGTEAFF. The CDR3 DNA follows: TGTGCCAGCAGTTACTCGGACAGGGGAACTGAAGCTTTCTTT.

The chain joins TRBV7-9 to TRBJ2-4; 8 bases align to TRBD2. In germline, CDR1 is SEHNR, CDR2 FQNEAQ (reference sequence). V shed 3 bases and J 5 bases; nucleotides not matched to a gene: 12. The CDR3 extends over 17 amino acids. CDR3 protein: CASSFLQIAGPENIQYF. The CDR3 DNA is TGTGCCAGCAGCTTCCTGCAAATAGCGGGACCCGAAAACATTCAGTACTTC.

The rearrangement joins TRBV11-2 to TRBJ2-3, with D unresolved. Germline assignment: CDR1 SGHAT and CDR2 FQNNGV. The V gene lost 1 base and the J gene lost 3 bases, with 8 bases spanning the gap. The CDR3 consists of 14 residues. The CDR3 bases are TGTGCCAGCAGCTTAGCGGTGCGGACAGATACGCAGTATTTT. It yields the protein CASSLAVRTDTQYF.

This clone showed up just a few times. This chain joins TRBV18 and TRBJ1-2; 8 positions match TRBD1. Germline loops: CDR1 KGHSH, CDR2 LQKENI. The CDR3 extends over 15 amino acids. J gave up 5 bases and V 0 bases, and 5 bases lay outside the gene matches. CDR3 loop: CASSPPGQGRYGYTF. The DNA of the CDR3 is TGTGCCAGCTCACCACCTGGACAGGGCCGGTATGGCTACACCTTC. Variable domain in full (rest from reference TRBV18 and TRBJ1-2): NAGVMQNPRHLVRRRGQEARLRCSPMKGHSHVYWYRQLPEEGLKFMVYLQKENIIDESGMPKERFSAEFPKEGPSILRIQQVVRGDSAAYFCASSPPGQGRYGYTFGSGTRLTVV.

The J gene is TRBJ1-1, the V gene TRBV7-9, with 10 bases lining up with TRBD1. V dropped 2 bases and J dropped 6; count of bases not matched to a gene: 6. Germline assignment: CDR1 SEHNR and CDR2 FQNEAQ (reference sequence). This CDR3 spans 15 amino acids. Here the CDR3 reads CASSLPGQGGPEAFF. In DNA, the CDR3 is TGTGCCAGCAGCTTACCCGGACAGGGGGGACCTGAAGCTTTCTTT.

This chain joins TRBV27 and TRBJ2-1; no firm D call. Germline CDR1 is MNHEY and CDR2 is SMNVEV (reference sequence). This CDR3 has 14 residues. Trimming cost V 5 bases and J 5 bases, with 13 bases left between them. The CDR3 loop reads CASSKEFFNNEQFF. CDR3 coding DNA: TGTGCCAGCAGTAAGGAGTTCTTCAACAATGAGCAGTTCTTC.

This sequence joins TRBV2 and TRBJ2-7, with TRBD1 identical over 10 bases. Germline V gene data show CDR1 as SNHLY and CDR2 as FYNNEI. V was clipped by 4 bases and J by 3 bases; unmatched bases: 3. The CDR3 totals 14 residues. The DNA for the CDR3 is TGTGCCAGCAGTGGGGACAGGGGTGGCTACGAGCAGTACTTC. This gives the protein CASSGDRGGYEQYF.

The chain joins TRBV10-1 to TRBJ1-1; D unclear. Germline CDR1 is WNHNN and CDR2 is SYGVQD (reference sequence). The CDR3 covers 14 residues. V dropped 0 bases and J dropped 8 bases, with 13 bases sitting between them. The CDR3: CASSESIETKEAFF. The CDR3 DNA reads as TGCGCCAGCAGTGAGTCGATCGAGACTAAAGAAGCTTTCTTT.

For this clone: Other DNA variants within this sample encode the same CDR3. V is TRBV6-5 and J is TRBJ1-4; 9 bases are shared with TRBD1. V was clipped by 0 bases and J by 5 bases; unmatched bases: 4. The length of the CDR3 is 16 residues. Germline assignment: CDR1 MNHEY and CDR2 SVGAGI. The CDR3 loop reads CASSYSTGGGNEKLFF. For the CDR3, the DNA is TGTGCCAGCAGTTACTCTACAGGGGGCGGGAATGAAAAACTGTTTTTT.

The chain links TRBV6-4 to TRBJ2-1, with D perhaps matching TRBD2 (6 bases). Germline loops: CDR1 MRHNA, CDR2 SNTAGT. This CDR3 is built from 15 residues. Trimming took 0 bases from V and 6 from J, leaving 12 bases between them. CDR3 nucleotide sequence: TGTGCCAGCAGTGACTCGGGCGGGAAGGTCAATGAGCAGTTCTTC. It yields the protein CASSDSGGKVNEQFF.

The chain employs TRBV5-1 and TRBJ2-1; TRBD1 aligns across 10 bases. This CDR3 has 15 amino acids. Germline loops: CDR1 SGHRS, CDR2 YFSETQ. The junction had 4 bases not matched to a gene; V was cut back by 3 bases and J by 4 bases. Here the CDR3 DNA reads TGCGCCAGCAGCTGGACAGGGGGGATGTACAATGAGCAGTTCTTC. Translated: CASSWTGGMYNEQFF. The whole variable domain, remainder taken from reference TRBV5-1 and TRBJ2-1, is KAGVTQTPRYLIKTRGQQVTLSCSPISGHRSVSWYQQTPGQGLQFLFEYFSETQRNKGNFPGRFSGRQFSNSRSEMNVSTLELGDSALYLCASSWTGGMYNEQFFGPGTRLTVL.

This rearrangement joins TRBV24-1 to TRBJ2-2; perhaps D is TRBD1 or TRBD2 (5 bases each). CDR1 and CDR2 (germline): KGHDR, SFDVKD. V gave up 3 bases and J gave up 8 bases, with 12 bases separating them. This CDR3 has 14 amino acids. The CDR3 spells CATSDGDGRGELFF. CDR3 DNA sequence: TGTGCCACCAGTGATGGGGACGGAAGAGGGGAGCTGTTTTTT.

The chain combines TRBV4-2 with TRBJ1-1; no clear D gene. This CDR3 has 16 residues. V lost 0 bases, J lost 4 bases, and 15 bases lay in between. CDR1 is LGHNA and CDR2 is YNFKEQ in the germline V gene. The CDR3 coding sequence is TGTGCCAGCAGCCAAGATGAGGTAGGGTTCCTCACTGAAGCTTTCTTT. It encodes CASSQDEVGFLTEAFF.